This T cell receptor beta chain was identified during a study of CD8+CD57+ T cells in acquired aplastic anemia. Trimming stripped 5 bases from V and 6 bases from J, with 9 bases between. The CDR3 sequence is 12 residues long. CD8+CD57+ cell expansion had been shown by flow cytometry in patients chosen for sequencing. Ten or more counts support this clonotype. Profiles of TCR beta VDJ and CDR3 were generated from a genomic DNA template. From the reads, TCRdb called clonotypes with MiXCR, one entry per CDR3 protein. The repertoire includes under 350,000 distinct CDR3 sequences, approximately 60% of them detected once, and approximately 1.3% sits in the top ten.

This chain links TRBV12-3 or TRBV12-4 with TRBJ2-3; the D is unclear. The TCR comes from a human donor with aplastic anemia. Sequencing used sorted CD4+, CD8+, or CD8+CD57+ T cells (not recorded which) from PBMCs. CDR3 region: CASSPARDTQYF. CDR3 nucleotide sequence: TGTGCCAGCAGTCCCGCGAGGGATACGCAGTATTTT.